This TCR beta chain was captured by sequencing in a study of blood T cells in healthy people across ages. Turning to this clonotype: What it recognizes is unknown.

Findings and caveats of the study: Estimates drawn from one million T cells were deemed to understate diversity. Because sorting was not performed, PBMCs prevented conclusive naive versus antigen-experienced comparison. Donor CMV status was unknown, possibly confounding expanded clonotype changes.

A minimum of 7 million PBMCs was isolated per sample. Next came a second PCR, run for about 6 to 12 cycles, which used a sample-barcoded 5' primer along with a J-beta primer mix. TCRdb re-derived calls from the 5' RACE reads in MiXCR, one entry per CDR3 protein. The table has around 1.1 million distinct CDR3 sequences, more than 30% seen once; the top ten hold under 15%. This sequence originates from a man younger than 35 in good health. The sequenced material came from blood.

CDR3 DNA sequence: TGCGCCAGCAGCCGACAGGAAGGCAATCAGCCCCAGCATTTT. Its translation: CASSRQEGNQPQHF. This chain links TRBV4-1 with TRBJ1-5; perhaps TRBD1 as D (6 bases). The CDR3 is made up of 14 amino acids. Deletions cut 4 bases from V and 2 bases from J, with 9 bases between. Per germline, CDR1 MGHRA and CDR2 YSYEKL.